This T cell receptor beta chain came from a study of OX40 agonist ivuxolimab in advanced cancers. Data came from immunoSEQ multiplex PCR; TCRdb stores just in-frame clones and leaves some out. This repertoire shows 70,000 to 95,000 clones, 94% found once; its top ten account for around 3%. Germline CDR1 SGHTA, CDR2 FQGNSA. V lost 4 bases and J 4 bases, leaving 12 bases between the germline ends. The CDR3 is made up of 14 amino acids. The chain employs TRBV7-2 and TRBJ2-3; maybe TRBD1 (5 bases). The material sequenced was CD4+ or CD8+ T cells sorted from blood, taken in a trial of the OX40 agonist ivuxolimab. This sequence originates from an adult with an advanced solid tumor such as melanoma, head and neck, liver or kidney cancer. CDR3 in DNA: TGTGCCAGCAGCTCACTCTCCAGGGCAGATACGCAGTATTTT. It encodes CASSSLSRADTQYF.